The clone carrying this T cell receptor beta chain turned up a few times. What it binds is unknown. Distinct nucleotide sequences in the sample also encode this CDR3. As the sequencing template, cDNA was produced by extracting RNA and reverse transcribing it. Sequencing used immunoSEQ multiplex PCR; TCRdb keeps in-frame clones, though not all of them. The profile shows tens of thousands of clones, approximately 60% of them singletons. The CDR3 runs 12 residues. V trimming: 5 bases; J trimming: 1 base; junction bases outside the gene matches: 0. CDR1 and CDR2 (germline): GTSNPN, SVGIG (reference sequence). This sample was taken from a study of CD8+ T cells in alopecia areata. Study results and caveats: Normal scalp showed lower clonality than lesional scalp, especially alopecia totalis/universalis. Sharing of TCR sequences between patients (possibly for HLA-related reasons) was less clear than in mice.

This TCR was sampled from a human donor with alopecia areata. The J gene is TRBJ1-1, the V gene TRBV30, with 8 bases matching TRBD1. This material consisted of CD8+ T cells sorted from blood, taken at week 0. Here the CDR3 DNA reads TGTGCCTGGGGGACAGGGAACACTGAAGCTTTCTTT. Protein sequence: CAWGTGNTEAFF. Complete variable domain (other parts from reference TRBV30 and TRBJ1-1): SQTIHQWPATLVQPVGSPLSLECTVEGTSNPNLYWYRQAAGRGLQLLFYSVGIGQISSEVPQNLSASRPQDRQFILSSKKLLLSDSGFYLCAWGTGNTEAFFGQGTRLTVV.